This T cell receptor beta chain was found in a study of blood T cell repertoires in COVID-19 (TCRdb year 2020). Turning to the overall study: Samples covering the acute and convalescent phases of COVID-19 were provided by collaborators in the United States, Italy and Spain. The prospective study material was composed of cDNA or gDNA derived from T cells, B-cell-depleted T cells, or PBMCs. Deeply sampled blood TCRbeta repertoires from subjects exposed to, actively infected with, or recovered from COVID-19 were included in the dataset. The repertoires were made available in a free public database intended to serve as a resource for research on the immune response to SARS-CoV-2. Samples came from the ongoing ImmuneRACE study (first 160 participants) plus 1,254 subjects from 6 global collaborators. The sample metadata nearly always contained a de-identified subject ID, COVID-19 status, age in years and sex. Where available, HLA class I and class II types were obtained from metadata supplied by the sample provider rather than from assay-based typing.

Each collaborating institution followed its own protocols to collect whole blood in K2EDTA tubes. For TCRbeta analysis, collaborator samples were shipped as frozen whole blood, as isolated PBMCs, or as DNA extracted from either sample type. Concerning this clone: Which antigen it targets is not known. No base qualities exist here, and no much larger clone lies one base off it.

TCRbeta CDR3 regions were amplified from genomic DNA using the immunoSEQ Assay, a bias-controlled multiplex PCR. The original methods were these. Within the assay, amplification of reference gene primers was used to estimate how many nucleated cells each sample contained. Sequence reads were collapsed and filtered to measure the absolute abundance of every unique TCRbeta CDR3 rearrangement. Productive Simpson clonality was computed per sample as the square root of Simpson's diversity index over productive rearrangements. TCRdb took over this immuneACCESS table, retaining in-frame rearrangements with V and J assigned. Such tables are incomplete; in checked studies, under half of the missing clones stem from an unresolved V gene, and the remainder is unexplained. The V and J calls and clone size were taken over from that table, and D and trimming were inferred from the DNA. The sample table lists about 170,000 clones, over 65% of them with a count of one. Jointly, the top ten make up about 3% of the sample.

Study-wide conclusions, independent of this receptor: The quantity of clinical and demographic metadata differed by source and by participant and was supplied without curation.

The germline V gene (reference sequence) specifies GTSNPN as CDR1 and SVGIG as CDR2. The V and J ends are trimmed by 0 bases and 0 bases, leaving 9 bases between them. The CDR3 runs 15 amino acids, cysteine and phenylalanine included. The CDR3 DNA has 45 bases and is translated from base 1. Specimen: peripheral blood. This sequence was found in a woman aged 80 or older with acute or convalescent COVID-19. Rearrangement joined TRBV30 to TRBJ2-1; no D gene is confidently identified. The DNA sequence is TGTGCCTGGAGTGTTTACCCGAGCTCCTACAATGAGCAGTTCTTC. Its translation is CAWSVYPSSYNEQFF.